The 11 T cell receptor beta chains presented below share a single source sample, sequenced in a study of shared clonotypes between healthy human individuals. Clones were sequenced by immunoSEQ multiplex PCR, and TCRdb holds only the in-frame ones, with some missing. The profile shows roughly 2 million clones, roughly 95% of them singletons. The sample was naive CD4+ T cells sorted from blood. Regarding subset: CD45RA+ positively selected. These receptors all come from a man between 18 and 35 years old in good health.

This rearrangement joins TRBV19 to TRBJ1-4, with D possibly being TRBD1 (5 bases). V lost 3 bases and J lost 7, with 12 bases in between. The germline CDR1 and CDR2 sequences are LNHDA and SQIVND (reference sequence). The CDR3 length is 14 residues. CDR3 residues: CASSMQGTVEKLFF. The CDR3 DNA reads TGTGCCAGTAGTATGCAGGGAACCGTTGAAAAACTGTTTTTT. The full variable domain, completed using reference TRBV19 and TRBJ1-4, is DGGITQSPKYLFRKEGQNVTLSCEQNLNHDAMYWYRQDPGQGLRLIYYSQIVNDFQKGDIAEGYSVSREKKESFPLTVTSAQKNPTAFYLCASSMQGTVEKLFFGSGTQLSVL.

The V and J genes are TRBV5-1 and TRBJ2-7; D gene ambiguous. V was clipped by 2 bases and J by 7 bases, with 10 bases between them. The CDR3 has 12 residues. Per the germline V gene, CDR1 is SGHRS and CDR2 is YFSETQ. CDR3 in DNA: TGCGCCAGCAGCTTAGGCCCCGGGGAGCAGTACTTC. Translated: CASSLGPGEQYF.

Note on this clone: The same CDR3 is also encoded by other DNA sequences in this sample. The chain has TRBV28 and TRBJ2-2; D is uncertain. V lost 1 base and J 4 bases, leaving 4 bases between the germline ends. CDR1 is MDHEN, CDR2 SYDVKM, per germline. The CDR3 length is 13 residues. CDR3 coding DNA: TGTGCCAGCAGTTTATTGGCCACCGGGGAGCTGTTTTTT. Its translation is CASSLLATGELFF.

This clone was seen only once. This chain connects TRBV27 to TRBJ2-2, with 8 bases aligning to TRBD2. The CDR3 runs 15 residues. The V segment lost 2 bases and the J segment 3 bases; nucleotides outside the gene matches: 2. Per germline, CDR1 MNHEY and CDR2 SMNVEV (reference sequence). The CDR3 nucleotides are TGTGCCAGCAGTTTAGCGCGGGAGGACACCGGGGAGCTGTTTTTT. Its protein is CASSLAREDTGELFF.

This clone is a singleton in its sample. The CDR3 loop is CAIRPTGLSVLGQYF. CDR3 in DNA: TGTGCCATCCGGCCGACGGGACTGTCAGTTCTAGGGCAGTACTTC. The V call is TRBV6-1, the J call TRBJ2-7, with D possibly TRBD2 on 6 matching bases. The CDR3 has 15 residues. Germline V lookup: CDR1 MNHNS, CDR2 SASEGT. V dropped 10 bases and J dropped 9 bases, with 28 bases sitting between them.

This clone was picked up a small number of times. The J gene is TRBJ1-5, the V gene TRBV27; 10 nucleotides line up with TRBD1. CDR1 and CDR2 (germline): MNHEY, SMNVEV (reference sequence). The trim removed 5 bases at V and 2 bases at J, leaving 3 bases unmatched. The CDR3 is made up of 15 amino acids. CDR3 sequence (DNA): TGTGCCAGCAGTGACAGGGGGCTTGGCAATCAGCCCCAGCATTTT. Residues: CASSDRGLGNQPQHF.

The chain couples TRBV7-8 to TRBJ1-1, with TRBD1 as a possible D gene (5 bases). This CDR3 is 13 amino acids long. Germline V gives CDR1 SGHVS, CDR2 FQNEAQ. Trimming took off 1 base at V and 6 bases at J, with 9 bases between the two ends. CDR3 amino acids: CASSLVGDPEAFF. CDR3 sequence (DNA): TGTGCCAGCAGCTTAGTTGGGGACCCTGAAGCTTTCTTT.

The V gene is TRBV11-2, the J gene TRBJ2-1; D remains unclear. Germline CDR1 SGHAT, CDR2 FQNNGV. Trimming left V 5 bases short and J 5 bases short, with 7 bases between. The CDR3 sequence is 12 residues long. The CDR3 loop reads CASSPDHNEQFF. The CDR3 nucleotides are TGTGCCAGCAGCCCCGACCACAATGAGCAGTTCTTC.

CDR3 nucleotides: TGTGCTAGTGAGGGGGCAGGGAAACAAGATACGCAGTATTTT. This encodes CASEGAGKQDTQYF. The chain links TRBV12-5 to TRBJ2-3; 7 bases map to TRBD1. Per germline, CDR1 LGHNT and CDR2 FRNRAP. CDR3 size: 14 residues. The junction had 9 bases not matched to a gene; V was cut back by 7 bases and J by 5 bases.

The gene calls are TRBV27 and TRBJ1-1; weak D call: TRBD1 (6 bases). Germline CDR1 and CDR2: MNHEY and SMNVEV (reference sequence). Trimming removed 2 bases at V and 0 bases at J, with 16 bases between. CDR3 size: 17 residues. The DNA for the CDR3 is TGTGCCAGCAGTTTAAGGCAGGGGTACCACATGAACACTGAAGCTTTCTTT. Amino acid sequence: CASSLRQGYHMNTEAFF.

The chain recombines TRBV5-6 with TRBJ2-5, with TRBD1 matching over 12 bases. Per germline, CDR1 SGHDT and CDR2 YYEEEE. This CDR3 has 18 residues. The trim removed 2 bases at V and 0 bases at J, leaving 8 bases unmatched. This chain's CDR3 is CASSFQSGQGAYQETQYF. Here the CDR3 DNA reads TGTGCCAGCAGCTTCCAATCGGGACAGGGGGCATACCAAGAGACCCAGTACTTC.